The clone carrying this T cell receptor beta chain was recorded many times. This entry is derived from a study of CD8 T cells in ankylosing spondylitis. TCRdb ran MiXCR on the 5' RACE reads and lists one entry per CDR3 protein. The sample has approximately 250,000 distinct CDR3 sequences; approximately 10% are singletons. The germline gives CDR1 MGHRA, CDR2 YSYEKL. Germline trimming cut 1 base from V and 2 bases from J; bases unmatched to any gene: 4. There are 15 residues in the CDR3. The rearrangement links TRBV4-1 to TRBJ2-7, with 8 bases aligning to TRBD1. This receptor was obtained from a male donor with ankylosing spondylitis or in good health (not recorded which). The sequencing input was blood, either unsorted or a sorted T cell fraction (not recorded which). CDR3 amino acids: CASSQGPGGAYEQYF. CDR3 DNA sequence: TGCGCCAGCAGCCAAGGACCAGGGGGCGCCTACGAGCAGTACTTC.